Following are 17 T cell receptor beta chains from one sample sequenced in a study of CD8 T cells in Susac syndrome. After extraction with the RNeasy kit, 0.5 to 1 ug of the RNA was reverse transcribed using random hexamers. TCRdb re-called the immunoSEQ multiplex PCR reads through MiXCR, storing one row per CDR3 protein. This table has about 200,000 distinct CDR3 sequences, roughly 90% appearing once. The specimen sequenced was CD4+ T cells from PBMCs. The origin of the receptors is a human donor with Susac syndrome.

The chain uses TRBV2 and TRBJ1-1; TRBD1 matches 7 bases. The CDR3 has 14 amino acids. Losses at the gene ends were 4 bases for V and 6 bases for J; bases not matched to a gene: 8. Germline lookup yields CDR1 SNHLY and CDR2 FYNNEI. The CDR3 loop is CASSGDRVRAEAFF. The CDR3 coding sequence is TGTGCCAGCAGTGGTGACAGGGTCAGGGCTGAAGCTTTCTTT.

The V and J genes are TRBV29-1 and TRBJ2-5; a weak D match, TRBD1 (5 bases). The CDR3 has 13 residues. Looked up from germline, CDR1 is SQVTM and CDR2 is ANQGSEA. Trimming took off 3 bases at V and 5 bases at J, with 13 bases between the two ends. The CDR3 DNA reads as TGCAGCGTTGAGCTGGGGCTGGGCGAGACCCAGTACTTC. Its protein product is CSVELGLGETQYF.

The V call is TRBV12-3 or TRBV12-4, the J call TRBJ2-3; 9 nucleotides line up with TRBD1. The CDR3 extends over 14 amino acids. V lost 5 bases and J lost 4; bases outside the gene matches: 4. The CDR3: CASSPRQGADTQYF. DNA for the CDR3: TGTGCCAGCAGTCCGCGACAGGGGGCAGATACGCAGTATTTT.

The rearrangement uses TRBV10-3 and TRBJ2-2, with 9 positions matching TRBD2. This CDR3 is 16 amino acids long. Germline CDR1 is ENHRY and CDR2 is SYGVKD. The ends lost 6 bases at V and 0 bases at J; junction bases unmatched: 5. The CDR3 region is CAIRGASGANTGELFF. The CDR3 coding sequence is TGTGCCATCAGGGGTGCTAGCGGGGCGAACACCGGGGAGCTGTTTTTT.

The chain has TRBV18 and TRBJ2-7, with D possibly matching TRBD1 (6 bases). Germline V lookup: CDR1 KGHSH, CDR2 LQKENI. CDR3 size: 14 residues. V lost 4 bases and J lost 4, with 14 bases in between. In nucleotides, the CDR3 is TGTGCCAGCTCACTATATCGGGACACATACGAGCAGTACTTC. Translating gives CASSLYRDTYEQYF. The variable domain in full, completed from reference TRBV18 and TRBJ2-7, reads NAGVMQNPRHLVRRRGQEARLRCSPMKGHSHVYWYRQLPEEGLKFMVYLQKENIIDESGMPKERFSAEFPKEGPSILRIQQVVRGDSAAYFCASSLYRDTYEQYFGPGTRLTVT.

The CDR3 is CASSPTYEGSADTQYF. The CDR3 DNA reads as TGTGCCAGCTCACCGACTTATGAGGGGTCGGCAGATACGCAGTATTTT. The chain has TRBV18 and TRBJ2-3; D tentatively fits TRBD1 or TRBD2 (5 bases each). The V gene's germline CDR1 is KGHSH and CDR2 LQKENI. Trimming stripped 3 bases from V and 4 bases from J, with 17 bases between. This CDR3 is built from 16 residues. The entire variable domain, with the rest obtained from reference TRBV18 and TRBJ2-3, is as follows: NAGVMQNPRHLVRRRGQEARLRCSPMKGHSHVYWYRQLPEEGLKFMVYLQKENIIDESGMPKERFSAEFPKEGPSILRIQQVVRGDSAAYFCASSPTYEGSADTQYFGPGTRLTVL.

The V gene is TRBV6-1, the J gene TRBJ2-7; 14 bases line up with TRBD2. Losses at the gene ends were 7 bases for V and 7 bases for J; bases not matched to a gene: 12. The CDR3 sequence is 16 residues long. The germline V gene has CDR1 MNHNS and CDR2 SASEGT. The CDR3, as DNA: TGTGCCAGCATTCTAGCCGGGACTAGCGGGAGTTATGAGCAGTACTTC. This codes for CASILAGTSGSYEQYF.

This rearrangement joins TRBV7-9 to TRBJ2-6; 7 positions agree with TRBD2. This CDR3 is built from 18 residues. Germline V gene lookup returns CDR1 SEHNR and CDR2 FQNEAQ (reference sequence). With V trimmed by 1 base and J by 0 bases, 6 bases remained unmatched. The CDR3 region is CASSLGVGTISGANVLTF. The CDR3 DNA reads TGTGCCAGCAGCTTAGGGGTCGGGACTATCTCTGGGGCCAACGTCCTGACTTTC.

This rearrangement joins TRBV5-6 to TRBJ1-2; a weak D match, TRBD1 (6 bases). CDR3 length equals 14 residues. The germline gives CDR1 SGHDT, CDR2 YYEEEE. V shed 5 bases and J shed 6 bases, with 17 bases lying between them. CDR3 sequence: CASSYGQSLHGYTF. Written as DNA, the CDR3 is TGTGCCAGCAGTTATGGACAGAGCTTACATGGCTACACCTTC. Combining the CDR3 with reference TRBV5-6 and TRBJ1-2 gives the whole variable domain DAGVTQSPTHLIKTRGQQVTLRCSPKSGHDTVSWYQQALGQGPQFIFQYYEEEERQRGNFPDRFSGHQFPNYSSELNVNALLLGDSALYLCASSYGQSLHGYTFGSGTRLTVV.

The V gene is TRBV6-2 or TRBV6-3, the J gene TRBJ2-1, with TRBD1 matching 7 bases. The CDR3 length is 13 residues. Trimming removed 2 bases from V and 8 bases from J; junction bases left unmatched: 3. Germline V gene lookup returns CDR1 MNHEY and CDR2 SVGEGT. The CDR3 region is CASSYQTGHEQFF. CDR3 nucleotides: TGTGCCAGCAGTTACCAGACAGGGCATGAGCAGTTCTTC.

V and J are TRBV19 and TRBJ1-5; D call uncertain. Per germline, CDR1 LNHDA and CDR2 SQIVND (reference sequence). Trimming cost V 0 bases and J 4 bases, with 13 bases left between them. This CDR3 has 16 amino acids. In nucleotides, the CDR3 is TGTGCCAGTAGTATAGATCCGTTTACAGATAATCAGCCCCAGCATTTT. The encoded protein is CASSIDPFTDNQPQHF.

This CDR3 reads CASSYGPSGANVLTF. Written as DNA, the CDR3 is TGTGCCAGCAGTTACGGGCCCTCTGGGGCCAACGTCCTGACTTTC. V and J are TRBV6-5 and TRBJ2-6; D gene ambiguous. CDR1 and CDR2 (germline): MNHEY, SVGAGI. The CDR3 extends over 15 amino acids. Trimming pared 2 bases from V and 0 bases from J, leaving 5 bases between.

This chain joins TRBV6-5 and TRBJ2-2; 10 bases map to TRBD1. The germline V gene encodes CDR1 MNHEY and CDR2 SVGAGI. J lost 6 bases, V lost 6 bases, and 7 bases had no gene match. The CDR3 sequence is 15 residues long. Here the CDR3 DNA reads TGTGCCAGCAGCAAAGAGGGGACAGGGGCCGGGGAGCTGTTTTTT. Encoded protein: CASSKEGTGAGELFF.

The chain couples TRBV4-1 to TRBJ2-7; maybe TRBD1 (6 bases). Trimming cost V 0 bases and J 4 bases, with 16 bases left between them. This CDR3 has 16 amino acids. The germline CDR1 and CDR2 sequences are MGHRA and YSYEKL. CDR3 residues: CASSQDQADRQYEQYF. DNA of the CDR3: TGCGCCAGCAGCCAAGATCAGGCGGACAGACAATACGAGCAGTACTTC.

The chain links TRBV12-3 or TRBV12-4 to TRBJ1-1, with D hard to call. The CDR3 runs 14 residues. V was shortened by 5 bases and J by 0 bases, with 10 bases between the two germline ends. CDR3 nucleotide sequence: TGTGCCAGCAGTCCCGACGGTATGAACACTGAAGCTTTCTTT. Its protein product is CASSPDGMNTEAFF.

The chain combines TRBV6-1 with TRBJ1-2; the D is unclear. Germline CDR1 and CDR2: MNHNS and SASEGT. The V and J ends lost 7 bases and 2 bases respectively, with 14 bases between them. CDR3 size: 14 residues. The DNA for the CDR3 is TGTGCCAGCATCTTCTCCGGGGAAAACTATGGCTACACCTTC. It is translated as CASIFSGENYGYTF.

This clonotype was counted a single time. The rearrangement joins TRBV7-8 to TRBJ1-5, with 9 nucleotides matching TRBD1. The CDR3 sequence is 18 residues long. Germline V gives CDR1 SGHVS, CDR2 FQNEAQ. J lost 3 bases, V lost 4 bases, and 13 bases had no gene match. The CDR3 region has the DNA TGTGCCAGCAGCTCCCACCAACCCGGGACAGGGTCCAATCAGCCCCAGCATTTT. Translated: CASSSHQPGTGSNQPQHF. The full variable domain, completed using reference TRBV7-8 and TRBJ1-5, is GAGVSQSPRYKVAKRGQDVALRCDPISGHVSLFWYQQALGQGPEFLTYFQNEAQLDKSGLPSDRFFAERPEGSVSTLKIQRTQQEDSAVYLCASSSHQPGTGSNQPQHFGDGTRLSIL.